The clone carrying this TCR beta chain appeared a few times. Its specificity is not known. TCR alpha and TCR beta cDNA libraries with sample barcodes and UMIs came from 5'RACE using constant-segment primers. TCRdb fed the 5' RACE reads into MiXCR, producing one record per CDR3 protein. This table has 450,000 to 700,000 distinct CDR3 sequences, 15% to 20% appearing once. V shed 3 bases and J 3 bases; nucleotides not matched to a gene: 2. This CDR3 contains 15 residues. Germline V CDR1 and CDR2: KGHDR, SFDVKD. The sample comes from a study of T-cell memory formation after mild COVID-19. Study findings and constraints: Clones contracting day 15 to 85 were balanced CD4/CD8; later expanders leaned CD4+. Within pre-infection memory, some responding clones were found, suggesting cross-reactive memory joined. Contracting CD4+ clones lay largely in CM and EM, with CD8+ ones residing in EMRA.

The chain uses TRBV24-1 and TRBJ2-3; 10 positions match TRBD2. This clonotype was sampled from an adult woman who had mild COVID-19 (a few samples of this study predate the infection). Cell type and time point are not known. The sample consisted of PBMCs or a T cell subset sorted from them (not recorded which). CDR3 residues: CATSDIAGGTDTQYF. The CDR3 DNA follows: TGTGCCACCAGTGATATAGCGGGAGGTACAGATACGCAGTATTTT.